A single count supports the clone carrying this T cell receptor beta chain. Its antigen is currently unknown. The sample belongs to a study of PD-1 blockade in classical Hodgkin lymphoma. Study summary: The nivolumab dose that patients received was 3 mg/kg, given intravenously every 2 weeks. Study findings and constraints: Lower baseline TCR diversity marked trial partial responders and progressors. Causes of the repertoire differences remain undefined, possibly disease activity or prior therapy.

Profiling relied on immunoSEQ multiplex PCR, and the TCRdb table lists in-frame clones only, not all of them. Of 40,000 to 65,000 clones in the sample, 81% were seen once. Germline CDR1 and CDR2: MRHNA and SNTAGT. Trimming removed 6 bases from V and 3 bases from J; junction bases left unmatched: 12. CDR3 size: 16 residues. Following autologous stem cell transplantation, relapse occurred in every patient, and exposure to brentuximab vedotin varied. This clonotype originated in a human donor with classical Hodgkin lymphoma. This chain links TRBV6-4 with TRBJ2-3, with 7 bases identical to TRBD2. This material consisted of peripheral blood mononuclear cells (PBMCs), taken at baseline. CDR3 in amino acids: CASRSGGRVYTDTQYF. The CDR3, as DNA: TGTGCCAGCAGATCCGGCGGGAGAGTCTATACAGATACGCAGTATTTT.